This T cell receptor beta chain was sequenced during a study of regulatory T cells in long-lasting Graves disease. The overall study: Over 5 years of antithyroid drugs plus positive TSH receptor antibodies defined persistent Graves' disease. Regarding the study as a whole: TRBV28, TRBJ1-2 and TRBJ2-5 emerged as the favored segments in persistent disease.

The table lists this clonotype with a few counts. As yet, its antigen is unknown. CDR3 length: 16 amino acids. Unmatched junction bases numbered 5, after V lost 0 bases and J lost 3 bases. CDR1 is SGHRS, CDR2 YFSETQ, per germline. Arm-PCR of CDR3 regions and iRepertoire HTBI primers were the basis on which TCR beta libraries were built. In TCRdb, the multiplex PCR reads were re-called with MiXCR into one record per CDR3 protein. This sample yields under 500,000 distinct CDR3 sequences, of which about a fifth are seen a single time; 6.5% to 8% belongs to the top ten. Time point defined: persistent/refractory GD, antithyroid drugs over 5 years with positive TRAb. Isolated PBMC RNA provided the starting material for the TCR library. American Thyroid Association guidelines served as the basis for diagnosing Graves' disease. EDTA tubes held 8 to 10 milliliters of peripheral blood from each patient.

The TCR originated in a female donor with Graves disease. V usage is TRBV5-1 and J usage is TRBJ1-1, with 10 bases lining up with TRBD1. The starting material was peripheral blood mononuclear cells (PBMCs), obtained when the disease was refractory, from a patient treated with antithyroid drugs. The CDR3 loop reads CASSLDRTGGDTEAFF. CDR3 nucleotide sequence: TGCGCCAGCAGCTTGGATAGGACAGGGGGGGACACTGAAGCTTTCTTT.